The rows below give T cell receptor beta chains drawn from one sample of a study of healthy donors' naive CD4 and CD8 T cells. TCRdb ran MiXCR on the reads and lists one entry per CDR3 protein. The data show 150,000 to 200,000 distinct CDR3 sequences, nearly 75% seen once. Sequenced input: naive CD4+ and CD8+ T cells sorted from blood, pooled from several donors. These receptors came from a pool of human donors in good health; the sample pools cells from several healthy donors. CDR3s include the opening cysteine and the closing phenylalanine or tryptophan. D genes are given only for firm matches. Rows give clone size only sometimes, using once, few, many, or a class for an expanded clone.

d_gene,j_gene,v_gene,abundance,CDR3nt,CDR3aa
NA,TRBJ1-1,TRBV29-1,NA,TGCAGCGTTGAATTGGACAATGAAGCTTTCTTT,CSVELDNEAFF
NA,TRBJ1-2,TRBV6-2/TRBV6-3,few,TGTGCCAGCAGTCCCGCGGCGAACCCCTATGGCTACACCTTC,CASSPAANPYGYTF
NA,TRBJ2-7,TRBV5-1,NA,TGCGCCAGCAGCTTGGGAGGAACAGGGTCCTACGAGCAGTACTTC,CASSLGGTGSYEQYF
NA,TRBJ2-1,TRBV30,NA,TGTGCCTGGAGTGTCAATAGCGGACCCTACAATGAGCAGTTCTTC,CAWSVNSGPYNEQFF
NA,TRBJ2-1,TRBV5-5,few,TGTGCCAGCAGCCAACCCGGGACCCTTTCCTACAATGAGCAGTTCTTC,CASSQPGTLSYNEQFF
TRBD2,TRBJ2-1,TRBV12-3/TRBV12-4,NA,TGTGCCAGCAGTTTTGGAGGGCTAGCGGGAGGACAGAGCTCCTACAATGAGCAGTTCTTC,CASSFGGLAGGQSSYNEQFF
TRBD1,TRBJ1-5,TRBV19,NA,TGTGCCAGTAATGAGGGACAGCTTCTTTATAGCAATCAGCCCCAGCATTTT,CASNEGQLLYSNQPQHF
NA,TRBJ2-1,TRBV6-5,NA,TGTGCCAGCAGTCCCACGGGGATATACAATGAGCAGTTCTTC,CASSPTGIYNEQFF
TRBD1,TRBJ2-7,TRBV15,NA,TGTGCCACCAGCACCCGGGACAGGGGCATCGAGCAGTACTTC,CATSTRDRGIEQYF
TRBD1,TRBJ2-7,TRBV29-1,NA,TGCAGCGTAGATACCGGGACAGCGAACTACGAGCAGTACTTC,CSVDTGTANYEQYF
NA,TRBJ1-2,TRBV6-5,NA,TGTGCCAGCAGTTACGCAGGTGATGGCTACACCTTC,CASSYAGDGYTF
NA,TRBJ1-1,TRBV5-6,NA,TGTGCCAGCAGCGGGGTGACACGGATGAACACTGAAGCTTTCTTT,CASSGVTRMNTEAFF
NA,TRBJ2-7,TRBV5-1,NA,TGCGCCAGCAGCCCGTTGGAGGCACAGGGCGAGCAGTACTTC,CASSPLEAQGEQYF
NA,TRBJ2-5,TRBV12-3/TRBV12-4,NA,TGTGCCAGCGGCGTCGGGGAAGAGACCCAGTACTTC,CASGVGEETQYF
NA,TRBJ2-5,TRBV29-1,NA,TGCAGCGTTAGGCACGGCAGTCAAGAGACCCAGTACTTC,CSVRHGSQETQYF
TRBD2,TRBJ2-5,TRBV2,NA,TGTGCCAGCAGTGGACTAGCGGGGGAAGAGACCCAGTACTTC,CASSGLAGEETQYF
TRBD1,TRBJ2-6,TRBV30,NA,TGTGCCTGGAGGGGACAGGGACAGGGGCTCGGGGCCAACGTCCTGACTTTC,CAWRGQGQGLGANVLTF
NA,TRBJ2-7,TRBV6-5,once,TGTGCCAGCAGTGGGGCCTCGGCAGGAACCTACGAGCAGTACTTC,CASSGASAGTYEQYF
TRBD1,TRBJ2-2,TRBV24-1,once,TGTGCCACAGTCGGACAGGGCGACACCGGGGAGCTGTTTTTT,CATVGQGDTGELFF
NA,TRBJ1-5,TRBV12-3/TRBV12-4,few,TGTGCCAGCAGCCCCGGTGTGGAGGGCGGGCAGCCCCAGCATTTT,CASSPGVEGGQPQHF
TRBD1,TRBJ2-5,TRBV29-1,NA,TGCAGCGTCCTCAGGGGGCTGGAGACCCAGTACTTC,CSVLRGLETQYF
TRBD2,TRBJ2-1,TRBV29-1,NA,TGCAGCGTTATGCCTAGCGGTGAGCAGTTCTTC,CSVMPSGEQFF
NA,TRBJ1-5,TRBV19,NA,TGTGCCAGTGGTATAGAAGAGAATCAGCCCCAGCATTTT,CASGIEENQPQHF
NA,TRBJ1-2,TRBV29-1,NA,TGCAGCTCCAAGCCCGAGCGTGGCTACACCTTC,CSSKPERGYTF
NA,TRBJ2-1,TRBV11-2,NA,TGTGCCAGCAGCTTTAGCAGCTCCTACAATGAGCAGTTCTTC,CASSFSSSYNEQFF
TRBD2,TRBJ2-7,TRBV6-2/TRBV6-3,NA,TGTGCCAGCAGTTACAACGGACTAGCGGGAGTCTCCTACGAGCAGTACTTC,CASSYNGLAGVSYEQYF
NA,TRBJ2-2,TRBV5-1,NA,TGCGCCAGCAGCTTGCAAGGAGGAGCCCGAGACACCGGGGAGCTGTTTTTT,CASSLQGGARDTGELFF
TRBD2,TRBJ2-5,TRBV6-2/TRBV6-3,NA,TGTGCCAGCAGGCCCCTAGCGGGAGGGTCCCAAGAGACCCAGTACTTC,CASRPLAGGSQETQYF
NA,TRBJ2-2,TRBV5-1,once,TGCGCCACCAACACCCAGCCGGGGACTTTTGGGACCGGGGAGCTGTTTTTT,CATNTQPGTFGTGELFF
TRBD2,TRBJ2-1,TRBV27,NA,TGTGCCAGCAGGGGCGGGGGGAGAATAATATCAGGGCATGAGCAGTTCTTC,CASRGGGRIISGHEQFF
TRBD2,TRBJ2-3,TRBV29-1,NA,TGCAGCGTTGCGGGGGGAGATATGCAGTATTTT,CSVAGGDMQYF
NA,TRBJ1-3,TRBV4-1,NA,TGCGCCAGCAGCCAACAGCTACAGACGATCTCTGGAAACACCATATATTTT,CASSQQLQTISGNTIYF
TRBD2,TRBJ2-1,TRBV6-2/TRBV6-3,NA,TGTGCCAGCACCCTAACCCCGACTAGCGGAGCCGACAATGAGCAGTTCTTC,CASTLTPTSGADNEQFF
TRBD1,TRBJ2-7,TRBV29-1,NA,TGCAGCGTGATGGGACAGGGCCTGAGCAACGAGCAGTACTTC,CSVMGQGLSNEQYF
TRBD1,TRBJ1-1,TRBV6-2/TRBV6-3,NA,TGTGCCAGCAGTCCTCGACAGGGTATGGCGACTGAAGCTTTCTTT,CASSPRQGMATEAFF
NA,TRBJ1-6,TRBV27,NA,TGTGCCAGCGCCTCGACCTGGGGCAGGGACAATTCACCCCTCCACTTT,CASASTWGRDNSPLHF
NA,TRBJ2-7,TRBV6-5,NA,TGTGCCAGCAGTTACGGGCGGCAGCTAATCTACGAGCAGTACTTC,CASSYGRQLIYEQYF
NA,TRBJ2-3,TRBV5-1,NA,TGCGCCAGCAGCTTGGAGAGTGTCGGACAGAGCACAGATACGCAGTATTTT,CASSLESVGQSTDTQYF
TRBD2,TRBJ2-1,TRBV2,once,TGTGCCGGTGCTCTGGGGGAGGGCAATGAGCAGTTCTTC,CAGALGEGNEQFF
NA,TRBJ2-7,TRBV29-1,NA,TGCAGCGCCATAAGACGGCGGGGCGGCTACGAGCAGTACTTC,CSAIRRRGGYEQYF
TRBD1,TRBJ2-7,TRBV5-1,NA,TGCGCCAGCAGCTTTTACACAGGGGGCGTCTACGAGCAGTACTTC,CASSFYTGGVYEQYF
NA,TRBJ1-1,TRBV29-1,NA,TGCAGCGTTGATTCGGGGGAATACACTGAAGCTTTCTTT,CSVDSGEYTEAFF
NA,TRBJ2-1,TRBV11-1,NA,TGTGCCAGCAGCTCGGTCGGTGGTGAGCAGTTCTTC,CASSSVGGEQFF
NA,TRBJ2-5,TRBV29-1,NA,TGCAGCGTTGAAGATCGGGGCAGGGCATACGAGACCCAGTACTTC,CSVEDRGRAYETQYF
TRBD2,TRBJ2-3,TRBV29-1,NA,TGCAGCGTTGGACTAGCGGGGGGAGATACGCAGTATTTT,CSVGLAGGDTQYF
TRBD1,TRBJ2-7,TRBV12-3/TRBV12-4,NA,TGTGCCAACAGCGCCCAGAGGGACAGCTCCTACGAGCAGTACTTC,CANSAQRDSSYEQYF
NA,TRBJ2-1,TRBV30,NA,TGTGCCTGGAGTGAAGGGTCCTACAATGAGCAGTTCTTC,CAWSEGSYNEQFF